This T cell receptor beta chain stems from a study of response to subunit inactivated influenza vaccine (dated by TCRdb to between 2018 and 2020). In terms of the full investigation: Deep quantitative T cell receptor repertoire profiling was used in the study to track responses to a trivalent subunit inactivated influenza vaccine.

Results the study describes overall, beyond this receptor: The authors suggested that each seasonal influenza vaccination may recruit only a limited number of new T cells.

At the junction V is shortened by 8 bases and J by 0 bases, with 20 bases in between. Including the terminal cysteine and phenylalanine, the CDR3 comprises 17 residues. The DNA shown is the 51-base CDR3, in frame from base 1. Of note for this clonotype: Its binding antigen is unknown. Per-base qualities were not stored, and no clone one base away is much larger.

Libraries came from RT-PCR. Reads for this sample came from an Illumina HiSeq 2500. TCRdb took the public reads, trimmed them with fastp at Q25, ran MiXCR for clone calling and kept in-frame beta chains. Every distinct CDR3 protein forms one entry, paired with its most common genes and DNA. In all, the sample holds around 650,000 distinct CDR3 sequences, and 15% to 18% of those were seen once. The ten largest clones represent roughly 11% of the sample. This clonotype was obtained from a man between 45 and 60 years old who received an inactivated influenza vaccine. Donor details come from another sample of the same person, matched by shared clones. The sample consisted of PBMCs from blood, taken approximately 13 days after vaccination. The chain uses TRBV12-3 or TRBV12-4 and TRBJ1-3, with no D gene named confidently. The CDR3 has the sequence CASAIGSQLVSGNTIYF. The DNA is as follows: TGTGCCAGCGCAATCGGGAGCCAGCTTGTCTCTGGAAACACCATATATTTT.